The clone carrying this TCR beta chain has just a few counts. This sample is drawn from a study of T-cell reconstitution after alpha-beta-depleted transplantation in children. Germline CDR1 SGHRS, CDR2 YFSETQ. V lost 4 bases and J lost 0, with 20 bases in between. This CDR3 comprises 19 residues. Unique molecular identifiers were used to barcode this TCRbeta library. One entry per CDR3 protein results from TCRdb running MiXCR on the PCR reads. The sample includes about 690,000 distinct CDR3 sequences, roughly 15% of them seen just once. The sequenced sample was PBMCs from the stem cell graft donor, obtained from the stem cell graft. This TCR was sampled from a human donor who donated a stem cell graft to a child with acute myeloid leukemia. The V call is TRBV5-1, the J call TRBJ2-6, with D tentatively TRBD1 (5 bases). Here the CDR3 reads CASSTEPGSSNSGANVLTF. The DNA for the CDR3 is TGCGCCAGCAGCACTGAACCAGGGTCCTCGAACTCTGGGGCCAACGTCCTGACTTTC. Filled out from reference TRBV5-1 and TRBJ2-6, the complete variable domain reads KAGVTQTPRYLIKTRGQQVTLSCSPISGHRSVSWYQQTPGQGLQFLFEYFSETQRNKGNFPGRFSGRQFSNSRSEMNVSTLELGDSALYLCASSTEPGSSNSGANVLTFGAGSRLTVL.